This TCR beta chain was profiled in a study of blood T cell repertoires in COVID-19. Study-wide background: The study drew acute and convalescent COVID-19 samples from the United States, Italy and Spain. From T cells, B-cell-depleted T cells, or PBMCs came the material, which was cDNA or gDNA.

This CDR3 is 16 amino acids long. The J segment lost 6 bases and the V segment lost 5 bases, leaving 12 bases of the junction unmatched. CDR1 and CDR2 from the germline V gene are SGHTA and FQGNSA. As processed by the authors: Estimation of nucleated cell counts was performed using reference gene primer amplification. Repertoires were generated with immunoSEQ multiplex PCR, while TCRdb's copy carries only in-frame clones and drops some. The V and J calls and clone size are taken from that table; D and trimming were inferred from the DNA. The sample contains some 90,000 clones, around 85% of which appear only once.

Sequenced: peripheral blood. This rearrangement joins TRBV7-2 to TRBJ1-5; 8 bases are a match to TRBD1. The receptor was derived from a man in his 60s with acute or convalescent COVID-19. CDR3 coding DNA: TGTGCCAGCAGCCCGGGCCCCCCAGGGGGCGGTCAGCCCCAGCATTTT. Protein sequence: CASSPGPPGGGQPQHF.